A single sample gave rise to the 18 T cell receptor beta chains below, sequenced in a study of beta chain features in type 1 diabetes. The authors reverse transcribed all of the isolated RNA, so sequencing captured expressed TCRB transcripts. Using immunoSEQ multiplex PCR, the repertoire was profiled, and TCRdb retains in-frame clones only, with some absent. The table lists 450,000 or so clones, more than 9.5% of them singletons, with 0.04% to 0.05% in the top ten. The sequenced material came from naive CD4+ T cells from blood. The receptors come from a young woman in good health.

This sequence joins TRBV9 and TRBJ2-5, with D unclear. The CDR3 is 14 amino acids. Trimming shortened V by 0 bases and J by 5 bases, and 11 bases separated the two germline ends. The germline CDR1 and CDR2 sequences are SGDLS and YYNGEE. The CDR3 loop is CASSVGPEKETQYF. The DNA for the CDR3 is TGTGCCAGCAGCGTAGGGCCTGAGAAGGAGACCCAGTACTTC.

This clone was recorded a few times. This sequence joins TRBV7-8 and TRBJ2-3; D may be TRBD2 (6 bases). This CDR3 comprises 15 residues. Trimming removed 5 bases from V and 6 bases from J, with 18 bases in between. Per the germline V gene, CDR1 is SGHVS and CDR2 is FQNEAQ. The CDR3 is CASSIIAVAVDTQYF. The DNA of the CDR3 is TGTGCCAGCAGCATAATAGCGGTGGCGGTTGATACGCAGTATTTT.

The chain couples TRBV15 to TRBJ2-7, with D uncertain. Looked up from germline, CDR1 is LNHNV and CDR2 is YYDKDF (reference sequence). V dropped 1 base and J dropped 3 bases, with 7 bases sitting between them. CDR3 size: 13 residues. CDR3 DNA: TGTGCCACCAGCAGAGTTGCAGGCTACGAGCAGTACTTC. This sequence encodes CATSRVAGYEQYF.

Here the CDR3 DNA reads TGTGCCAGCAGCTCTCCGGCACGGTATGGCTACACCTTC. Its protein is CASSSPARYGYTF. The chain employs TRBV9 and TRBJ1-2; D is unclear. Germline V lookup: CDR1 SGDLS, CDR2 YYNGEE. CDR3 size: 13 residues. Trimming took 4 bases from V and 5 from J, leaving 12 bases between them.

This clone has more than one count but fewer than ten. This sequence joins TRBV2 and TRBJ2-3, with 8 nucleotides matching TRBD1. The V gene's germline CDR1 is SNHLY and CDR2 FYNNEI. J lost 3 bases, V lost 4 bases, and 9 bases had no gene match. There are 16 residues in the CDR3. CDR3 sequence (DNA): TGTGCCAGCAGTGGGGAGACAGGGGTAGATACAGATACGCAGTATTTT. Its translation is CASSGETGVDTDTQYF.

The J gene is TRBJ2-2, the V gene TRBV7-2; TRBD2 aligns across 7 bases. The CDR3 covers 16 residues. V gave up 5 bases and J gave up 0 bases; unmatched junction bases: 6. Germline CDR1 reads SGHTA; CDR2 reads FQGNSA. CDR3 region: CASSEGRVANTGELFF. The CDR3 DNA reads TGTGCCAGCAGCGAAGGGAGGGTTGCGAACACCGGGGAGCTGTTTTTT.

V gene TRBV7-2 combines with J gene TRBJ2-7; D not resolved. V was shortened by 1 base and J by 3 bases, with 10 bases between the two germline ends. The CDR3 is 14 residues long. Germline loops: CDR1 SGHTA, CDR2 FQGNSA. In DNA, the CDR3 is TGTGCCAGCAGCTTAGGCAGGAGTGGCTACGAGCAGTACTTC. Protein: CASSLGRSGYEQYF.

CDR3 loop: CSVEMGLAGGLGNEQFF. DNA of the CDR3: TGCAGCGTTGAGATGGGACTAGCGGGGGGGCTTGGGAATGAGCAGTTCTTC. This sequence joins TRBV29-1 and TRBJ2-1, with 16 nucleotides matching TRBD2. Germline V gene lookup returns CDR1 SQVTM and CDR2 ANQGSEA. V gave up 3 bases and J gave up 7 bases; unmatched junction bases: 9. The CDR3 runs to 17 residues.

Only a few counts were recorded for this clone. This chain's CDR3 is CASREGTGNTGELFF. Here the CDR3 DNA reads TGTGCCAGCAGGGAGGGGACAGGGAACACCGGGGAGCTGTTTTTT. The chain combines TRBV6-6 with TRBJ2-2; 8 bases are a match to TRBD1. Germline V gives CDR1 MNHNY, CDR2 SVGAGI (reference sequence). The CDR3 runs to 15 residues. V lost 6 bases and J lost 1; bases outside the gene matches: 4.

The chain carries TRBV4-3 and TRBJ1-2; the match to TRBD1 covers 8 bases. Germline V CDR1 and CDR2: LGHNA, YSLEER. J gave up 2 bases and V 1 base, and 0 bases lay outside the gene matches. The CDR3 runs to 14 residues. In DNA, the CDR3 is TGCGCCAGCAGCCAAGGGACAGGGAACTATGGCTACACCTTC. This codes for CASSQGTGNYGYTF.

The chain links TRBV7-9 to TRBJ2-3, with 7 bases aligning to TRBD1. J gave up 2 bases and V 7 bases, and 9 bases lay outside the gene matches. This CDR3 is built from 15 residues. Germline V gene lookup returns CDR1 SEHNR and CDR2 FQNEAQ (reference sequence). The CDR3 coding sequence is TGTGCCAGCAACTCCGGGACAGCCAACACAGATACGCAGTATTTT. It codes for CASNSGTANTDTQYF.

The CDR3 here is CASNPSVSEYNEQFF. The DNA for the CDR3 is TGCGCCAGCAACCCTAGCGTCTCCGAATACAATGAGCAGTTCTTC. V usage is TRBV5-1 and J usage is TRBJ2-1; D perhaps matches TRBD2 (6 bases). The V end was cut by 6 bases, the J end by 4 bases, with 17 bases between. CDR3 length equals 15 residues. Germline assignment: CDR1 SGHRS and CDR2 YFSETQ.

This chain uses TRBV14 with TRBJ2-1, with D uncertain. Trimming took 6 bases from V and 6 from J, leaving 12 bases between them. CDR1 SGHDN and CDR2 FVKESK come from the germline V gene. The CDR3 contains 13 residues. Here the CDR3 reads CASRLDSTNEQFF. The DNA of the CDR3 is TGTGCCAGCAGACTCGACTCCACCAATGAGCAGTTCTTC.

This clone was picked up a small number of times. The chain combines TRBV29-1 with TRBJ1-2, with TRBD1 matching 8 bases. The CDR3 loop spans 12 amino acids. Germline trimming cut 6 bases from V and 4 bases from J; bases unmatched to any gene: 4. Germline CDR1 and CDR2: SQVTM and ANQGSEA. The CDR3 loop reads CSVRQGTYGYTF. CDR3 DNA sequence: TGCAGCGTCCGACAGGGGACCTATGGCTACACCTTC.

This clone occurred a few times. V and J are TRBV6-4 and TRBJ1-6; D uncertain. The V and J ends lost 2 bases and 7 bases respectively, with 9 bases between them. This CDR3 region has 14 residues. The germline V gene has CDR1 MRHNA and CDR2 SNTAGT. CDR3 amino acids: CASSDGSKNSPLHF. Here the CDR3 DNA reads TGTGCCAGCAGTGACGGCTCGAAGAATTCACCCCTCCACTTT.

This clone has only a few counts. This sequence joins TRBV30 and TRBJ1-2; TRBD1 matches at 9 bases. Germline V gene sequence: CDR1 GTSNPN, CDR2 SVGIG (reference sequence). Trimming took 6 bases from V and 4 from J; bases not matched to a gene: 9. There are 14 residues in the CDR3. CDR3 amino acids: CACLRDRVFYGYTF. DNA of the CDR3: TGTGCCTGCCTCCGGGACAGGGTCTTCTATGGCTACACCTTC.

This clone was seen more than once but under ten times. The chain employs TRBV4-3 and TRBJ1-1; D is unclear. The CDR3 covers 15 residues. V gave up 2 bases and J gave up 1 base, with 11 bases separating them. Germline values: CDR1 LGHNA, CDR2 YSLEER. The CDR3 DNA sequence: TGCGCCAGCAGCCAATATCACAGTTCGAACACTGAAGCTTTCTTT. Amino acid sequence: CASSQYHSSNTEAFF.

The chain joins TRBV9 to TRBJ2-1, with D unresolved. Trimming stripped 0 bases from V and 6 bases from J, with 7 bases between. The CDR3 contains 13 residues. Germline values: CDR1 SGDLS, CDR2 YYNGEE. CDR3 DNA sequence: TGTGCCAGCAGCGTAGCGGGCAGCAATGAGCAGTTCTTC. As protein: CASSVAGSNEQFF.